The present T cell receptor (beta chain) was sequenced within a study of molecular identifiers for immune sequencing clone quantification. Study results and caveats: Clones above 20 RNA copies contained over 97% of effector molecules but under 1% of naive ones.

There are a few counts of this clonotype. Its antigen is not known. Sorted cell numbers of roughly 17,000 to 1,000,000, with 10%, 30% or 50% RNA, served as input for naive CD8 libraries. In preparing bulk TCR libraries, previously described methods and listed TCR primers were used. Each CDR3 protein gets one entry after TCRdb re-called the PCR reads with MiXCR. The data hold about 640,000 distinct CDR3 sequences, with about 20% observed a single time. Trimming removed 5 bases at V and 3 bases at J, with 8 bases between. The CDR3 loop spans 13 amino acids. Per the germline V gene, CDR1 is LNHDA and CDR2 is SQIVND (reference sequence).

The J gene is TRBJ2-1, the V gene TRBV19; tentative D call: TRBD2 (6 bases). This TCR was recovered from a human donor in good health. Some libraries in this study had Jurkat cell RNA spiked in. Sample: naive CD8+ T cells from blood, with Jurkat cell RNA spiked in. This sample's subset: FACS-sorted CD8+CD4-CCR7+CD45RA+ naive T cells. CDR3 DNA sequence: TGTGCCAGTAGTTGGGGGGACTACAATGAGCAGTTCTTC. Its translation: CASSWGDYNEQFF.